The entry that follows covers one T cell receptor (beta chain) sequence. A few counts support this clonotype. Its specific antigen is unknown. The record has no base qualities; no much larger clone is one base away. The receptor library was made with RT-PCR. TCRdb lists the instrument as NextSeq 550. TCRdb redid the processing of the public reads, applying fastp at Q25 and MiXCR, and retained in-frame beta chains. Rows with one shared CDR3 protein collapse into an entry with the most common genes and DNA. This sample has around 150,000 distinct CDR3 sequences in its table, and about a third of those were observed once. Less than 60% of the sample rests with the top ten. This record comes from a study of patients and donors after allogeneic stem cell transplantation (dated by TCRdb to the early 2020s). CDR1 and CDR2 were assigned from the germline V gene as SQVTM and ANQGSEA. From its cysteine to its phenylalanine, the CDR3 spans 11 amino acids. The kept DNA is CDR3 alone, 33 bases in frame from the first base. V gives up 2 bases and J gives up 5 bases, and the segment between their germline ends measures 4 bases.

This sequence uses TRBV29-1 and TRBJ2-1, with the D gene call left open. The sample comprised blood, either unsorted or a sorted T cell fraction (not recorded which). This TCR was recovered from a human donor who was either an allogeneic HSCT recipient or a stem cell or donor lymphocyte infusion donor (not recorded which). It is not recorded whose cells these are; they may come from a transplant donor. The nucleotide sequence reads as follows: TGCAGCGTTGAACCTAACAATGAGCAGTTCTTC. Translated, this is CSVEPNNEQFF.